These 6 T cell receptor beta chains share one sample of origin, sequenced in a study of shared clonotypes between healthy human individuals. Measured with immunoSEQ multiplex PCR; TCRdb has only the in-frame clones, and not every one. This table holds some 360,000 clones, around 79% found once. Sample: memory CD4+ T cells sorted from blood. Subset denoted: CD45RA-negative fraction. These receptors originate from a man aged 25-45 years in good health.

In the case of this clone: It differs at one base from a far larger clone, so likely a read error. The J gene is TRBJ2-1, the V gene TRBV11-2; perhaps TRBD2 as D (5 bases). The CDR3 contains 15 residues. From germline, CDR1 is SGHAT and CDR2 FQNNGV. CDR3: CASSAGRTRYNGQFF. CDR3 sequence (DNA): TGTGCCAGCAGCGCGGGTCGGACTCGATACAATGGGCAGTTCTTC.

V gene TRBV18 combines with J gene TRBJ2-5, with a weak D call TRBD1 (5 bases). Looked up from germline, CDR1 is KGHSH and CDR2 is LQKENI. The CDR3 runs to 14 residues. V shed 3 bases and J shed 5 bases, with 13 bases lying between them. The CDR3 region has the DNA TGTGCCAGCTCACCGGACACAAAGCTCGAGACCCAGTACTTC. This sequence encodes CASSPDTKLETQYF. Combining the CDR3 with reference TRBV18 and TRBJ2-5 gives the whole variable domain NAGVMQNPRHLVRRRGQEARLRCSPMKGHSHVYWYRQLPEEGLKFMVYLQKENIIDESGMPKERFSAEFPKEGPSILRIQQVVRGDSAAYFCASSPDTKLETQYFGPGTRLLVL.

The chain joins TRBV7-8 to TRBJ2-7; maybe TRBD1 (5 bases). There are 16 residues in the CDR3. Germline V gene data show CDR1 as SGHVS and CDR2 as FQNEAQ. The V end lost 5 bases, the J end lost 1 base, and 18 bases lay between the germline ends. CDR3 sequence (DNA): TGTGCCAGCAGCCCCACTCAGGGCGAGTTTTCCTACGAGCAGTACTTC. Encoded protein: CASSPTQGEFSYEQYF.

The CDR3: CASAGGDGYTF. The CDR3 DNA is TGTGCCAGCGCAGGGGGCGATGGCTACACCTTC. The chain joins TRBV2 to TRBJ1-2, with 8 nucleotides matching TRBD1. V lost 8 bases to trimming and J lost 6 bases; unmatched junction nucleotides: 2. Germline V gives CDR1 SNHLY, CDR2 FYNNEI. The CDR3 totals 11 residues.

This chain uses TRBV27 with TRBJ2-6; D is perhaps TRBD1 (5 bases). Germline-derived CDR1 and CDR2 are MNHEY and SMNVEV (reference sequence). The CDR3 is 16 amino acids. The V end lost 8 bases, the J end lost 0 bases, and 14 bases lay between the germline ends. This CDR3 is CASGQGHYSGANVLTF. The CDR3 nucleotides are TGTGCCAGCGGCCAGGGCCACTACTCTGGGGCCAACGTCCTGACTTTC.

The chain links TRBV29-1 to TRBJ1-1, with no clear D. CDR1 is SQVTM and CDR2 is ANQGSEA in the germline V gene. CDR3 size: 12 residues. V shed 6 bases and J shed 1 base, with 9 bases lying between them. CDR3 protein: CSVEQWNTEAFF. DNA for the CDR3: TGCAGCGTGGAACAATGGAACACTGAAGCTTTCTTT.